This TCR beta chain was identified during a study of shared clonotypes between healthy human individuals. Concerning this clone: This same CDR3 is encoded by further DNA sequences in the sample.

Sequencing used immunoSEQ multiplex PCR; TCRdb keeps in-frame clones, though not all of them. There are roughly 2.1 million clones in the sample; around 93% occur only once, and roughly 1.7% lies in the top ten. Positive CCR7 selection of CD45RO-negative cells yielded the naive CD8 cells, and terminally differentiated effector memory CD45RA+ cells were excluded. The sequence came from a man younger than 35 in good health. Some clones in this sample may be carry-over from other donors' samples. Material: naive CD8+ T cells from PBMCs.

CDR3 DNA: TGTGCCAGCAGTTTGAAGGGGCCCTACGAGCAGTACTTC. It encodes CASSLKGPYEQYF. The rearrangement joins TRBV27 to TRBJ2-7; D is perhaps TRBD1 (5 bases). CDR1 is MNHEY and CDR2 is SMNVEV in the germline V gene (reference sequence). CDR3 size: 13 residues. Between the trimmed V and J ends, which lost 3 bases and 2 bases, there was a span of 8 bases.